This T cell receptor (beta chain) was found in a study of OX40 agonist ivuxolimab in advanced cancers. In the study overall: Cohort: 65% to 90% men, mean age approximately 60, aged roughly 20 to 79.

The CDR3 is 14 amino acids. Germline CDR1 is SQVTM and CDR2 is ANQGSEA. Assay: immunoSEQ multiplex PCR; the TCRdb copy retains only in-frame clones and omits some. The sample has 45,000 to 70,000 clones; 75% to 90% are singletons. Study-level points and caveats: The study observed clonal expansion of CD4+ and CD8+ blood T cells by week 6 at 0.1 to 3.0 mg/kg.

Turning to this clone: Its specificity is unknown.

The chain employs TRBV29-1 and TRBJ2-5; D perhaps matches TRBD1 (5 bases). The J call could be wrong; TRBJ2-7 is a better fit for the DNA end. Sequenced here: CD4+ or CD8+ T cells sorted from blood, sampled in a trial of the OX40 agonist ivuxolimab. The TCR comes from an adult with an advanced solid tumor such as melanoma, head and neck, liver or kidney cancer. The chain's CDR3 is CSVQGVQGTYEQYF. In DNA, the CDR3 is TGCAGCGTCCAAGGGGTCCAGGGTACCTACGAGCAGTACTTC.